The clone carrying this TCR beta chain was found once. Its antigen is still unknown. This sample is drawn from a study of cytomegalovirus exposure and HLA in healthy donors. This CDR3 is 20 amino acids long. PCR employed 60 Vbeta and 13 Jbeta primers. Generated by immunoSEQ multiplex PCR, the TCRdb table keeps only in-frame clones and is missing some. This sample has 150,000 to 200,000 clones, with 65% to 75% found just once. General study findings and limits: The likely origin of a cluster of highly shared sequence variants was a sequencing artifact.

This clonotype originated in a girl aged 10-17 years in good health and CMV-seronegative. Sequencing was done on a sample of PBMCs. V is TRBV21-1 and J is TRBJ2-1; the D call of TRBD2 is as the table states it, not checked on the DNA. TRBV21-1 is annotated as a pseudogene. This chain's CDR3 is CASSSPPFRVYPTGSNEQFF. CDR3 DNA sequence: TGTGCCAGCAGCTCTCCACCCTTTAGAGTCTACCCGACTGGTTCCAATGAGCAGTTCTTC.